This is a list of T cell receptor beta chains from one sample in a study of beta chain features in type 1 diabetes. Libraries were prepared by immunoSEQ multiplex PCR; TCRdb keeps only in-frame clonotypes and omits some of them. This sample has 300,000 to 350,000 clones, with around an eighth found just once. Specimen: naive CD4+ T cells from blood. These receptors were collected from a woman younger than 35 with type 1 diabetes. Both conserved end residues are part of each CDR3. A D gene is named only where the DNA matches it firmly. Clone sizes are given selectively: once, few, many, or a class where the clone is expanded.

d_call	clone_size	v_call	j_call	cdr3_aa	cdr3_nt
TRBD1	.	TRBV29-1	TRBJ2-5	CSVRRGQGRETQYF	TGCAGCGTTCGCCGTGGACAGGGCAGGGAGACCCAGTACTTC
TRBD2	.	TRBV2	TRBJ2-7	CASIAGTSVYEQYF	TGTGCCAGCATCGCCGGGACTAGCGTCTACGAGCAGTACTTC
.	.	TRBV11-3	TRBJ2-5	CASSLDRETQYF	TGTGCCAGCAGCTTAGATCGAGAGACCCAGTACTTC
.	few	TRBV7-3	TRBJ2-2	CASRLFPGGELFF	TGTGCCAGCCGCCTCTTTCCCGGCGGGGAGCTGTTTTTT
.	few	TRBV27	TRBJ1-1	CASSLSMRTEAFF	TGTGCCAGCAGTTTAAGTATGAGAACTGAAGCTTTCTTT
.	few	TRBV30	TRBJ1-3	CAWSSGVGNTIYF	TGTGCCTGGAGTTCAGGGGTCGGAAACACCATATATTTT
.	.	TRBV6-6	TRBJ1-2	CASSYSPTAFRGGYTF	TGTGCCAGCAGTTACTCGCCGACAGCTTTTCGAGGTGGCTACACCTTC
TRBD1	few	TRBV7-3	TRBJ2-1	CASSEMQGATLRYNEQFF	TGTGCCAGCAGCGAGATGCAGGGGGCTACCCTCCGATACAATGAGCAGTTCTTC
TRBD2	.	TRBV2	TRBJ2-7	CASTLLAGPSYEQYF	TGTGCCAGCACCCTACTAGCGGGACCATCCTACGAGCAGTACTTC
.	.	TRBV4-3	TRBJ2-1	CASSQVAKRAYNEQFF	TGCGCCAGCAGCCAAGTCGCCAAGCGGGCATACAATGAGCAGTTCTTC
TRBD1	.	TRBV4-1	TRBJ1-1	CASSHRRDRSTEAFF	TGCGCCAGCAGCCACCGCCGGGACAGGAGCACTGAAGCTTTCTTT
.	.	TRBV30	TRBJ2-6	CAWTQGGANVLTF	TGTGCCTGGACCCAGGGGGGGGCCAACGTCCTGACTTTC
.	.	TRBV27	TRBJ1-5	CASSSFNSNQPQHF	TGTGCCAGCAGTTCCTTTAATAGCAATCAGCCCCAGCATTTT
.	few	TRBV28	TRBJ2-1	CASSLIPVSSYNEQFF	TGTGCCAGCAGTTTGATCCCTGTTAGCTCCTACAATGAGCAGTTCTTC
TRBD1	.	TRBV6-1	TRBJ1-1	CASLRTGVVTEAFF	TGTGCCAGCCTACGGACAGGGGTTGTCACTGAAGCTTTCTTT
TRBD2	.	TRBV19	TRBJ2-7	CASSILAGPYEQYF	TGTGCCAGTAGTATCCTAGCGGGGCCCTACGAGCAGTACTTC
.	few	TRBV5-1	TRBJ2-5	CASSLWGGEKETQYF	TGCGCCAGCAGCTTGTGGGGCGGGGAGAAAGAGACCCAGTACTTC
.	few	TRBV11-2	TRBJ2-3	CASSLGGLDTQYF	TGTGCCAGCAGCTTAGGGGGACTAGATACGCAGTATTTT
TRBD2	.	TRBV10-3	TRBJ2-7	CAISELAGSYEQYF	TGTGCCATCAGTGAACTAGCGGGATCTTACGAGCAGTACTTC
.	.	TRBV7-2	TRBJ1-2	CASSLNSNYGYTF	TGTGCCAGCAGCTTAAACTCCAACTATGGCTACACCTTC
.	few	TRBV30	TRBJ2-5	CAWSLGTRETQYF	TGTGCCTGGAGTCTTGGGACAAGAGAGACCCAGTACTTC
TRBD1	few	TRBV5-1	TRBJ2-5	CASRSEMGQGEWTQYF	TGCGCCAGCAGATCCGAAATGGGACAGGGGGAGTGGACCCAGTACTTC
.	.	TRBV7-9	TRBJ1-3	CASSGLDDSSGNTIYF	TGTGCCAGCAGCGGCCTAGACGACAGCTCTGGAAACACCATATATTTT
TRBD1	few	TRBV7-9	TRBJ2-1	CASRFSGQGNNEQFF	TGTGCCAGCAGATTCTCGGGACAGGGAAACAATGAGCAGTTCTTC
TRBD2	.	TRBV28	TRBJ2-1	CASKTGLAGVEQFF	TGTGCCAGCAAGACGGGACTAGCGGGAGTCGAGCAGTTCTTC
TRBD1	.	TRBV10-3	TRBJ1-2	CAISPGQGSYGYTF	TGTGCCATCAGTCCTGGACAGGGGAGCTATGGCTACACCTTC
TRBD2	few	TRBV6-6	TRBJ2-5	CASRAGLAGQETQYF	TGTGCCAGCAGGGCGGGACTAGCGGGTCAGGAGACCCAGTACTTC
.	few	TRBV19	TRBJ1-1	CASSIRQENTEAFF	TGTGCCAGTAGTATTAGGCAGGAGAACACTGAAGCTTTCTTT
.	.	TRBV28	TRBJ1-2	CASSLGANYGYTF	TGTGCCAGCAGTTTGGGAGCTAACTATGGCTACACCTTC